This is a list of T cell receptor beta chains from one sample in a study of blood T cell repertoires in COVID-19. TCRdb keeps only in-frame clones here, not all; method: immunoSEQ multiplex PCR. The sample yields around 140,000 clones, 70% to 85% seen once. The sequenced sample consisted of peripheral blood. These receptors were collected from a man aged 55 to 70 with active or convalescent COVID-19. Each CDR3 is given without its conserved first and last residue. The size field is filled for only some rows; it gives once, few, many or a size class.

j_call	clone_size	v_call	cdr3_aa
TRBJ1-2	once	TRBV6-2/TRBV6-3	ASSYWGRDLPFNYGYT
TRBJ1-5	NA	TRBV7-2	ASSLDPGGYQPQH
TRBJ2-5	NA	TRBV10-2	ASSDGGAWETQY
TRBJ1-2	NA	TRBV29-1	SVSGTGGNGYT
TRBJ1-6	NA	TRBV2	ASSLTDRESPLH
TRBJ1-2	NA	TRBV6-5	ASKEGDYGYT
TRBJ2-3	NA	TRBV12-5	ASAPSTAGVSRITDTQY
TRBJ2-2	NA	TRBV14	ASSQAGEGTGELF
TRBJ1-3	NA	TRBV19	ASSRAGTGNTIY
TRBJ1-2	NA	TRBV19	ASMASANYGYT
TRBJ2-1	NA	TRBV5-1	ASSWDGTGYNEQF
TRBJ2-7	NA	TRBV11-3	ASSLADNSYEQY
TRBJ1-1	NA	TRBV16	ASSLTETNTEAF
TRBJ1-2	NA	TRBV19	ASSIQNYGYT
TRBJ2-2	few	TRBV7-2	ASSKRYRGLNTGELF
TRBJ1-1	NA	TRBV3-1/TRBV3-2	ASSQQGRNTEAF
TRBJ2-3	once	TRBV10-1	ASSESQSPRGDTQY
TRBJ1-1	NA	TRBV4-3	ASSQTDSFLTLRAF
TRBJ1-5	NA	TRBV7-8	ASSPTGEGPYQPQH
TRBJ2-7	NA	TRBV29-1	SATGTGIGEQY
TRBJ2-3	once	TRBV6-2/TRBV6-3	ASSYSAGGPPDTQY
TRBJ1-2	few	TRBV19	ASNPGGDGYT
TRBJ1-2	NA	TRBV4-1	ASSQDAQAHHYGYT
TRBJ2-5	NA	TRBV4-1	ASSQAKPGLAHQETQY
TRBJ1-6	NA	TRBV4-3	ASSQELLTGLDSPLH
TRBJ1-2	few	TRBV19	ASSETGGRVNYGYT
TRBJ1-2	NA	TRBV6-5	ASSYSRRNYGYT
TRBJ2-5	NA	TRBV30	AWNNRGRVGETQY
TRBJ1-2	few	TRBV3-1/TRBV3-2	ASSPRGLSGYT
TRBJ2-2	NA	TRBV11-2	ASRPDRGSAGELF
TRBJ2-1	NA	TRBV7-2	ASSLERQGYNEQF
TRBJ1-3	once	TRBV9	ASSVGGRAAPGNTIY
TRBJ2-5	NA	TRBV19	ASSIAGGQETQY
TRBJ2-1	NA	TRBV11-2	ASSYGENNEQF
TRBJ1-5	NA	TRBV3-1/TRBV3-2	ASSQAGAHQPQH
TRBJ1-2	NA	TRBV6-2/TRBV6-3	ASSYQRGGYT
TRBJ2-7	NA	TRBV6-5	ASMAAYEQY
TRBJ1-2	NA	TRBV10-3	AIRIQGFLGYT
TRBJ2-3	NA	TRBV9	ASSVSGSQDTQY
TRBJ2-1	NA	TRBV25-1	ASRKTEWNNEQF
TRBJ1-1	NA	TRBV10-3	AISDTMNTEAF
TRBJ1-1	once	TRBV6-5	ASNQGRGTEAF
TRBJ1-4	few	TRBV4-3	ASSQVIGVGLGEKLF
TRBJ2-7	NA	TRBV7-2	ASSLVWSALYEQY
TRBJ2-4	NA	TRBV9	ASSPQGLAKNIQY
TRBJ1-6	once	TRBV27	ASSFTKGMDSPLH
TRBJ2-5	NA	TRBV27	ASSGQGETQY
TRBJ2-3	NA	TRBV6-5	ASQRTGLVIHTQY
TRBJ1-3	NA	TRBV5-1	ASSLGSYSSGNTIY
TRBJ1-3	NA	TRBV7-8	ASSQGQGLAGNTIY
TRBJ2-1	NA	TRBV19	ASRGSGYNEQF
TRBJ1-1	NA	TRBV7-8	ASSSGTGRNTEAF
TRBJ2-1	NA	TRBV27	ASHPASGTYNEQF
TRBJ1-5	NA	TRBV27	ASSPIGRDSHNQPQH
TRBJ2-3	NA	TRBV7-7	ASSSTWDSSTDTQY